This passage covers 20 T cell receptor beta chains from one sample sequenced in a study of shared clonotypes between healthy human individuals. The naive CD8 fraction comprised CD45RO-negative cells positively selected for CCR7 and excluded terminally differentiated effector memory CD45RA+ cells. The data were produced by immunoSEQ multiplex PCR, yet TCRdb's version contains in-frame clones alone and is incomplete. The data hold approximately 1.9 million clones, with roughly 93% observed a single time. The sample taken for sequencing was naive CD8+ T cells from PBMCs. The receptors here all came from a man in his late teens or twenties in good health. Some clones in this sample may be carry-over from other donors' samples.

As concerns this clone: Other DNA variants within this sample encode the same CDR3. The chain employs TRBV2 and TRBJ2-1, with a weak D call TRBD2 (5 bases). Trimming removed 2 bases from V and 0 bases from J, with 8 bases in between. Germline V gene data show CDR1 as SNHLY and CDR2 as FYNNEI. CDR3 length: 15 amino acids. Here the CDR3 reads CASSESTSSYNEQFF. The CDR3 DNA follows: TGTGCCAGCAGTGAATCTACTAGCTCCTACAATGAGCAGTTCTTC.

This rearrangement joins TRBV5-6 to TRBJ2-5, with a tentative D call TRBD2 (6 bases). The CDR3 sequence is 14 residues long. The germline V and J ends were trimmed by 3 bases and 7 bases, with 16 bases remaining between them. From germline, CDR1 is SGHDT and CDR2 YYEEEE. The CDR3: CASSSDLGDWTQYF. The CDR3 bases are TGTGCCAGCAGCTCCGACCTCGGGGACTGGACCCAGTACTTC.

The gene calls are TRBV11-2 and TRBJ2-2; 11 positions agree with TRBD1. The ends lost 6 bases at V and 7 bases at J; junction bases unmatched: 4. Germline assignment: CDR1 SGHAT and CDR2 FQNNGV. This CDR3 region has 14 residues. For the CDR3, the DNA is TGTGCCAGCAGGGGGACAGGGGGTATCGGGGAGCTGTTTTTT. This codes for CASRGTGGIGELFF. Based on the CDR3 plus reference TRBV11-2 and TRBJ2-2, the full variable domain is EAGVAQSPRYKIIEKRQSVAFWCNPISGHATLYWYQQILGQGPKLLIQFQNNGVVDDSQLPKDRFSAERLKGVDSTLKIQPAKLEDSAVYLCASRGTGGIGELFFGEGSRLTVL.

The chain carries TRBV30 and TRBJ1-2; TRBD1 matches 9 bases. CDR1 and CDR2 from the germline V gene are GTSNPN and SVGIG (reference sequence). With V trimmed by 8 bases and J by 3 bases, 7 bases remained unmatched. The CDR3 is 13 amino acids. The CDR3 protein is CAEVGDRDYGYTF. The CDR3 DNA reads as TGTGCCGAAGTTGGGGACAGGGACTATGGCTACACCTTC.

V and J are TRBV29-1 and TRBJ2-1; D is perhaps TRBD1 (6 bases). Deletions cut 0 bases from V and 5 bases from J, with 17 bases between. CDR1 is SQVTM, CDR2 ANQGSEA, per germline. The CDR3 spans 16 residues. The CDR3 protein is CSVEEPGTSFNNEQFF. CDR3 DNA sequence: TGCAGCGTTGAAGAACCTGGGACAAGTTTTAACAATGAGCAGTTCTTC.

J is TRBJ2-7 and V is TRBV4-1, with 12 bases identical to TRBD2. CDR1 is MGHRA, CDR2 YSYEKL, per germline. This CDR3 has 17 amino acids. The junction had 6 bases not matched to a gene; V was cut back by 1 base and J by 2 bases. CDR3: CASSQGTSGIGTYEQYF. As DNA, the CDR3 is TGCGCCAGCAGCCAAGGGACTAGCGGGATCGGGACCTACGAGCAGTACTTC.

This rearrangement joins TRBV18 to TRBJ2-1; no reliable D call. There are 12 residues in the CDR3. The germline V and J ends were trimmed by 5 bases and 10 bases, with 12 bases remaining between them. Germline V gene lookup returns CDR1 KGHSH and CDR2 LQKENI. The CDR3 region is CASSTPRSEQFF. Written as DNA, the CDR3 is TGTGCCAGCTCAACTCCAAGGTCCGAGCAGTTCTTC.

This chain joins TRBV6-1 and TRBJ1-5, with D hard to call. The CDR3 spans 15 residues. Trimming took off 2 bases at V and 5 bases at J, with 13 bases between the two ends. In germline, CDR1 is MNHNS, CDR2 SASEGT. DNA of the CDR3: TGTGCCAGCAGTGAAATGGCGGGGTCCGATCAGCCCCAGCATTTT. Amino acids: CASSEMAGSDQPQHF.

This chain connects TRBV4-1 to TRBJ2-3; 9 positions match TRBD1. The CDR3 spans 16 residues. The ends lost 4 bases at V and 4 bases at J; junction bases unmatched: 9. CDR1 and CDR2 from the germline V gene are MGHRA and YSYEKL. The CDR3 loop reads CASSPFRGQGSDTQYF. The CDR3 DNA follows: TGCGCCAGCAGCCCCTTCAGGGGACAGGGATCAGATACGCAGTATTTT.

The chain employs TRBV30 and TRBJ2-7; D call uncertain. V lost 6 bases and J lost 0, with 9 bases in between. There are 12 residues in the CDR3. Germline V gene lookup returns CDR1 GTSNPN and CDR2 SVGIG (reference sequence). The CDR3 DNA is TGTGCCTGTGTCCTAGGCTCCTACGAGCAGTACTTC. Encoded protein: CACVLGSYEQYF.

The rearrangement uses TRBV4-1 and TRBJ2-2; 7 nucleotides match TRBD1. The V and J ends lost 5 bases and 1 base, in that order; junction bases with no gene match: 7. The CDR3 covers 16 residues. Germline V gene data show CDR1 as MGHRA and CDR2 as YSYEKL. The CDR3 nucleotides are TGCGCCAGCAGCGGCGACAGGGTTTTGAACACCGGGGAGCTGTTTTTT. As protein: CASSGDRVLNTGELFF.

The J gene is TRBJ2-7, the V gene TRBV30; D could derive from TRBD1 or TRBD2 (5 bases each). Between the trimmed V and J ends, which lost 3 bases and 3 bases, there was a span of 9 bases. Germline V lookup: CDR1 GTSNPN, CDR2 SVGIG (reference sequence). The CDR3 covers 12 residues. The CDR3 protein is CAWSGDGYEQYF. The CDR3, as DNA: TGTGCCTGGAGCGGGGACGGCTACGAGCAGTACTTC.

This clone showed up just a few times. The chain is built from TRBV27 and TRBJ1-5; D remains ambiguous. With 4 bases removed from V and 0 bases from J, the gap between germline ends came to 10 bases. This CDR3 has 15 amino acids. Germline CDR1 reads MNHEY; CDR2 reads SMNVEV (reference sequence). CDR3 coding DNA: TGTGCCAGCAGTTCCGGGAGGGCTAGCAATCAGCCCCAGCATTTT. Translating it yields CASSSGRASNQPQHF.

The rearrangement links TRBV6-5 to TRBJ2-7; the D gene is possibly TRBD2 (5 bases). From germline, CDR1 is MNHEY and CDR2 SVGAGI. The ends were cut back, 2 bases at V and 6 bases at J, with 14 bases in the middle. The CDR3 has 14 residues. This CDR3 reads CASSYESGRGEQYF. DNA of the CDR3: TGTGCCAGCAGTTACGAGTCTGGTCGGGGCGAGCAGTACTTC.

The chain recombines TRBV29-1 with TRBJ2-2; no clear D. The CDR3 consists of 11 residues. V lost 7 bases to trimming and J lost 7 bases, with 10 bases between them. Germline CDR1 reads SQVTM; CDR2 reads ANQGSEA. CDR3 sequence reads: CSAQRIGELFF. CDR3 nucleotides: TGCAGCGCCCAGAGGATCGGGGAGCTGTTTTTT.

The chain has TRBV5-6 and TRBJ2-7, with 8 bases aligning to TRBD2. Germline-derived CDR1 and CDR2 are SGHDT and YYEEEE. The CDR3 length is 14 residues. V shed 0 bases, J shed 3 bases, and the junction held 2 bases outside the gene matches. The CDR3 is CASSLGGRFYEQYF. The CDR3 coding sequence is TGTGCCAGCAGCTTGGGCGGGAGGTTCTACGAGCAGTACTTC. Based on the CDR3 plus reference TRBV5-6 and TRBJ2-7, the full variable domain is DAGVTQSPTHLIKTRGQQVTLRCSPKSGHDTVSWYQQALGQGPQFIFQYYEEEERQRGNFPDRFSGHQFPNYSSELNVNALLLGDSALYLCASSLGGRFYEQYFGPGTRLTVT.

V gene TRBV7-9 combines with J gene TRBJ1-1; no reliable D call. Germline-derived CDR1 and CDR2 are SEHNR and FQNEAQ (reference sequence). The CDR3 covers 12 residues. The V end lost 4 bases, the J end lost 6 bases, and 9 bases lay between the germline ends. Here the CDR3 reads CASSSDVPEAFF. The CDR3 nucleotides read TGTGCCAGCAGCTCCGATGTCCCTGAAGCTTTCTTT.

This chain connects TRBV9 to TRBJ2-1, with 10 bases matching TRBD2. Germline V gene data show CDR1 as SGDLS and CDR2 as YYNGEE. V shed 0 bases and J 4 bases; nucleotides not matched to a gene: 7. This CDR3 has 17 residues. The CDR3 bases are TGTGCCAGCAGCGTAGGGCGGACTAGCGGCGAGTACAATGAGCAGTTCTTC. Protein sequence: CASSVGRTSGEYNEQFF.

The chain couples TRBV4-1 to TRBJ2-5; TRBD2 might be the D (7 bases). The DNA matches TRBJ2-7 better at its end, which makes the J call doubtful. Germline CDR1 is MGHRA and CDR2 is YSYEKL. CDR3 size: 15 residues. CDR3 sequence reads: CASSQSRGGAYEQYF. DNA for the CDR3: TGCGCCAGCAGCCAAAGTCGAGGGGGGGCCTACGAGCAGTACTTC.

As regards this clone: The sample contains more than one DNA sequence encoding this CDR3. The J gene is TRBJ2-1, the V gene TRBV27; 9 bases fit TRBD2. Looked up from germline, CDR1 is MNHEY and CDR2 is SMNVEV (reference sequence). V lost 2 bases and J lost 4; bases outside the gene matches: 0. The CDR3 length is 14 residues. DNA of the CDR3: TGTGCCAGCAGTTTAACTAGCGGGTACAATGAGCAGTTCTTC. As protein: CASSLTSGYNEQFF.